The TCR beta chain under discussion was sequenced for a study of blood T cells in healthy people across ages. The study, taken as a whole, reports: Conclusively comparing naive with antigen-experienced cells was impossible with unsorted PBMCs.

This clonotype was counted between two and nine times. The antigen is undetermined. The V end was cut by 4 bases, the J end by 6 bases, with 16 bases between. Germline CDR1 reads SGHDN; CDR2 reads FVKESK. CDR3 length: 15 residues. Sample donors were healthy Caucasian individuals that came from Russia, aged roughly 6 to 100. Total RNA, at least 5.5 micrograms per sample, came from PBMCs. A second PCR, run for about 7 to 11 cycles, used a sample-barcoded 5' primer plus a J-beta primer mix. TCRdb used MiXCR to reprocess the 5' RACE reads, holding one entry per CDR3 protein. Among roughly 1,700,000 distinct CDR3 sequences, roughly 30% were seen once, and the ten largest hold roughly 8.2%.

The sample consisted of blood. V and J are TRBV14 and TRBJ2-1; possibly TRBD1 for D (6 bases). The TCR sequence derives from a woman aged 25 to 39 in good health. DNA of the CDR3: TGTGCCAGCAGCCTCAACAGGGTTACATCCAATGAGCAGTTCTTC. It yields the protein CASSLNRVTSNEQFF.